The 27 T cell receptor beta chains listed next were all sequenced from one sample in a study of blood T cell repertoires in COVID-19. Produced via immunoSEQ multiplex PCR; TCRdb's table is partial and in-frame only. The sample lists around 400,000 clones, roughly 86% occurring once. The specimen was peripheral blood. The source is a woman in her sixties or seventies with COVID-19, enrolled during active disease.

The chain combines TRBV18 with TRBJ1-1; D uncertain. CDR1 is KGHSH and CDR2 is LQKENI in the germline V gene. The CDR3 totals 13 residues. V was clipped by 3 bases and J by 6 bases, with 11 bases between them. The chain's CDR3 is CASSPHPRAEAFF. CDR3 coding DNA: TGTGCCAGCTCACCTCATCCGAGGGCTGAAGCTTTCTTT.

The CDR3 DNA is TGTGCCTGGAGTATGGAGCCGAACACTGAAGCTTTCTTT. Translated: CAWSMEPNTEAFF. J is TRBJ1-1 and V is TRBV30; D gene unclear. Germline lookup yields CDR1 GTSNPN and CDR2 SVGIG (reference sequence). This CDR3 has 13 residues. Trimming removed 2 bases from V and 1 base from J, with 8 bases in between.

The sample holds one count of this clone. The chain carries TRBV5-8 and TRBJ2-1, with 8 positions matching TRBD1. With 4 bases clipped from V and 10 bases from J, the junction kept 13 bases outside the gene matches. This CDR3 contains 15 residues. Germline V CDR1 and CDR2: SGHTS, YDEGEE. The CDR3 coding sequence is TGTGCCAGCAGCCGGACCGGGACAGGTATGGCCGAGCAGTTCTTC. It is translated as CASSRTGTGMAEQFF.

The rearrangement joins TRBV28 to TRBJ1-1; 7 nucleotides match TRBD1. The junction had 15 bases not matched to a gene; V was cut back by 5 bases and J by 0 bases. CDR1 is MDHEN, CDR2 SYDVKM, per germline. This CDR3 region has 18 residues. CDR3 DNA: TGTGCCAGCAGTGTACAGACAGGGAATCTTTTCATGAACACTGAAGCTTTCTTT. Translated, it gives CASSVQTGNLFMNTEAFF. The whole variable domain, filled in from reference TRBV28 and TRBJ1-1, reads DVKVTQSSRYLVKRTGEKVFLECVQDMDHENMFWYRQDPGLGLRLIYFSYDVKMKEKGDIPEGYSVSREKKERFSLILESASTNQTSMYLCASSVQTGNLFMNTEAFFGQGTRLTVV.

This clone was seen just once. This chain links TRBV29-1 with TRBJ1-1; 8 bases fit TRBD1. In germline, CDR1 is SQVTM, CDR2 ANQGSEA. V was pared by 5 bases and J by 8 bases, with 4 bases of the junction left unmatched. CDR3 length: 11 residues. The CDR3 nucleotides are TGCAGCGTTCACAGGGGGGCCGAAGCTTTCTTT. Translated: CSVHRGAEAFF.

The CDR3 DNA sequence: TGTGCCAGCAGCCAAGATCTCTGGGGGGTGACCCAGTACTTC. This encodes CASSQDLWGVTQYF. The rearrangement uses TRBV14 and TRBJ2-5; D possibly corresponds to TRBD2 (6 bases). The CDR3 covers 14 residues. Germline V CDR1 and CDR2: SGHDN, FVKESK. With 0 bases removed from V and 7 bases from J, the gap between germline ends came to 12 bases.

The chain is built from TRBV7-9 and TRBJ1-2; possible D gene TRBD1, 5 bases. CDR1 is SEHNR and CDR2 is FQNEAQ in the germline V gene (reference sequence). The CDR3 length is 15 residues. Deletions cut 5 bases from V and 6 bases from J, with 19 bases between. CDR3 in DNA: TGTGCCAGCAGCCGGGGGGTGAGCGGGCGTGATGGCTACACCTTC. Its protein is CASSRGVSGRDGYTF.

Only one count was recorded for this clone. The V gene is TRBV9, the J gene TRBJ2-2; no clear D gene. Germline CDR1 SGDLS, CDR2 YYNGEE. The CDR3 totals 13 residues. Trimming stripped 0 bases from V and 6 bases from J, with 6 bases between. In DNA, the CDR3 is TGTGCCAGCAGCGTAGGTGGCTCCGGGGAGCTGTTTTTT. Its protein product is CASSVGGSGELFF.

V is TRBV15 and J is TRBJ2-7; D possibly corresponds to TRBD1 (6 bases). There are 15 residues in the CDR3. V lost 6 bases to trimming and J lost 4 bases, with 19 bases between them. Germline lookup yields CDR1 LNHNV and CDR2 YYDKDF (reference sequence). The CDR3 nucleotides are TGTGCCACCAGTAGGGACGAGTTGGGGGCTTACGAGCAGTACTTC. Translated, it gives CATSRDELGAYEQYF.

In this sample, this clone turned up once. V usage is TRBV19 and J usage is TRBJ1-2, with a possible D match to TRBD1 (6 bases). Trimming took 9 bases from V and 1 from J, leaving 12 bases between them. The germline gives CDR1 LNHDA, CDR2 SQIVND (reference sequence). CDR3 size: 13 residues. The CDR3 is CASSWGRNYGYTF. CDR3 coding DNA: TGTGCCAGCAGCTGGGGGCGTAACTATGGCTACACCTTC.

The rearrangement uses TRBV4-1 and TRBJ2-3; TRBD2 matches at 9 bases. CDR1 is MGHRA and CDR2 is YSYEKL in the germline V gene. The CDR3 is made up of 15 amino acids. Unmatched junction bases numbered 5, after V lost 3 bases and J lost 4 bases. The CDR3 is CASSQVIAGADTQYF. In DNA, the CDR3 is TGCGCCAGCAGCCAGGTAATAGCGGGGGCAGATACGCAGTATTTT.

The CDR3 is CASSVGVGAVTNEKLFF. The DNA for the CDR3 is TGTGCCAGCAGCGTAGGGGTAGGGGCCGTAACTAATGAAAAACTGTTTTTT. The chain uses TRBV9 and TRBJ1-4; the D gene is possibly TRBD1 (5 bases). The CDR3 length is 17 residues. V was clipped by 0 bases and J by 1 base, with 13 bases between them. Per germline, CDR1 SGDLS and CDR2 YYNGEE. Combining the CDR3 with reference TRBV9 and TRBJ1-4 gives the whole variable domain DSGVTQTPKHLITATGQRVTLRCSPRSGDLSVYWYQQSLDQGLQFLIQYYNGEERAKGNILERFSAQQFPDLHSELNLSSLELGDSALYFCASSVGVGAVTNEKLFFGSGTQLSVL.

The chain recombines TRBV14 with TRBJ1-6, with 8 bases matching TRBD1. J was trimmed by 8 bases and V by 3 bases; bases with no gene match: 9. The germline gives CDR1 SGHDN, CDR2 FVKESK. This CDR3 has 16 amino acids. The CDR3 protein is CASSQTGQGLYSPLHF. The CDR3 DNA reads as TGTGCCAGCAGCCAGACCGGACAGGGTCTTTATTCACCCCTCCACTTT.

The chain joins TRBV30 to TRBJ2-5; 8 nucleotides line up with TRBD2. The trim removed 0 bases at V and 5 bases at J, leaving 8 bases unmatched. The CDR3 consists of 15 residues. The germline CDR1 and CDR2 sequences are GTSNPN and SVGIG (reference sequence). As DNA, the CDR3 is TGTGCCTGGAGTGTACAGACAGGCGGGAGGGAGACCCAGTACTTC. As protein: CAWSVQTGGRETQYF.

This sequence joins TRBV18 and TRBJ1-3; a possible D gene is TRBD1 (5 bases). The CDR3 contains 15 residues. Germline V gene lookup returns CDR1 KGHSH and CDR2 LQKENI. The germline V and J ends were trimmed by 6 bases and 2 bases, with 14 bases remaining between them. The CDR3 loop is CASSPGAGTGNTIYF. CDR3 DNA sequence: TGTGCCAGCTCTCCTGGGGCAGGGACTGGAAACACCATATATTTT.

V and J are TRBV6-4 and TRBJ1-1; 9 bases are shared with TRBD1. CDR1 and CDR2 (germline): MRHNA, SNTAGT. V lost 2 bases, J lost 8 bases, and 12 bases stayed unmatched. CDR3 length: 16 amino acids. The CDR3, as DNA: TGTGCCAGCAGTGACAGCCTGGTTGGGACAGGGAAAGAAGCTTTCTTT. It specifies CASSDSLVGTGKEAFF.

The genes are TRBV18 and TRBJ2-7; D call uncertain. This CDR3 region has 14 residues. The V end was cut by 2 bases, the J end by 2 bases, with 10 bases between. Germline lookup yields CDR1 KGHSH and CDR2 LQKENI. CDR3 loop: CASSPDSLAYEQYF. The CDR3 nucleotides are TGTGCCAGCTCACCAGATTCTTTAGCCTACGAGCAGTACTTC.

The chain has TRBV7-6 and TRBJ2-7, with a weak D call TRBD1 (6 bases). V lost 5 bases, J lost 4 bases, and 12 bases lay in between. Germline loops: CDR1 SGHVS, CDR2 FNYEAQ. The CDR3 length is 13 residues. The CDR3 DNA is TGTGCCAGCAGCCCCTCGGACAGATACGAGCAGTACTTC. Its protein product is CASSPSDRYEQYF.

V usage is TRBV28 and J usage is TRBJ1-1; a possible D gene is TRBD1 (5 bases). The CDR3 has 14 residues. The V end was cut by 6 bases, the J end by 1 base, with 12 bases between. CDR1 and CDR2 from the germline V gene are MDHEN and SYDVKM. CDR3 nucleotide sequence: TGTGCCAGCAGGTCGACAGTCCCGAACACTGAAGCTTTCTTT. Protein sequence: CASRSTVPNTEAFF.

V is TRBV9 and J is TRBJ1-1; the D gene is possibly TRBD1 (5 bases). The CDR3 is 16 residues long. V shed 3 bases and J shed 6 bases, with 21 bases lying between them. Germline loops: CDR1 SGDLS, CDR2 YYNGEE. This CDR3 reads CASSAIIEELGAEAFF. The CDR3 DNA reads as TGTGCCAGCAGCGCGATCATCGAGGAGTTAGGGGCTGAAGCTTTCTTT.

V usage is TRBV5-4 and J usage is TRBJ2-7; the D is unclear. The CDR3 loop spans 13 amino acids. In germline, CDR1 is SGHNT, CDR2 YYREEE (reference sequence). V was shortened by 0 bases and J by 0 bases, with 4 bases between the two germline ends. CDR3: CASSLGSSYEQYF. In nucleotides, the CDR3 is TGTGCCAGCAGCTTGGGGAGCTCCTACGAGCAGTACTTC.

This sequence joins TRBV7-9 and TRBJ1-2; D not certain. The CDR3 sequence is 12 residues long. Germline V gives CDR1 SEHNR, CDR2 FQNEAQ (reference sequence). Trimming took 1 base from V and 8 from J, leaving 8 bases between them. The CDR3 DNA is TGTGCCAGCAGCTTAGACCGCAGGGGCTACACCTTC. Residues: CASSLDRRGYTF.

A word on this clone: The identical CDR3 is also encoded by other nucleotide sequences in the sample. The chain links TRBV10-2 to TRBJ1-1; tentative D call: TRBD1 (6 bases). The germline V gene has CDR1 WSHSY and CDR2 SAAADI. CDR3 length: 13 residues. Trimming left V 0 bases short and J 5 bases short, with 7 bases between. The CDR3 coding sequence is TGCGCCAGCAGTGAGTCAACAGGGACTGAAGCTTTCTTT. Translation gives CASSESTGTEAFF.

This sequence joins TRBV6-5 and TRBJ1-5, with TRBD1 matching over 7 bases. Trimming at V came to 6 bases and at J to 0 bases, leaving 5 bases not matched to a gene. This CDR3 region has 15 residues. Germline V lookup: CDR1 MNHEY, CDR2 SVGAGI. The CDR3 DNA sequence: TGTGCCAGCAGCCGACAGGGCCCTAGCAATCAGCCCCAGCATTTT. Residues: CASSRQGPSNQPQHF.

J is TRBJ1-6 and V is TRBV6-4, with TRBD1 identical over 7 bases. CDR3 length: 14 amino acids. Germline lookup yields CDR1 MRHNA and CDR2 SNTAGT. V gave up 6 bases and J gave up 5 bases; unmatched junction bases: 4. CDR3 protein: CASRAGQNNSPLHF. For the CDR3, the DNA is TGTGCCAGCAGGGCGGGACAGAATAATTCACCCCTCCACTTT.

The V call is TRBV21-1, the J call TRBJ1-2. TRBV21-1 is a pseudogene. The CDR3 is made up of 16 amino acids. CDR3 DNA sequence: TGTGCCAGCAGCAAAGGGGGTCCGGGAGTGAACTATGGCTACACCTTC. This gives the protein CASSKGGPGVNYGYTF.

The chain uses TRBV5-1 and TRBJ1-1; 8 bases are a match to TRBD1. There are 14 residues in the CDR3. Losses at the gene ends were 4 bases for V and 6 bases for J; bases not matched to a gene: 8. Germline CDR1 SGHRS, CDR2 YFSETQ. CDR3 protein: CASSGGQGASEAFF. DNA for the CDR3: TGCGCCAGCAGCGGGGGGCAGGGGGCTTCTGAAGCTTTCTTT.